This TCR beta chain is drawn from a study of cytomegalovirus exposure and HLA in healthy donors. The PCR employed 60 Vbeta primers together with 13 Jbeta primers. Only in-frame clones appear in the TCRdb table, and some are missing; sequencing was by immunoSEQ multiplex PCR. The repertoire table contains about 51,000 clones. Germline V gives CDR1 MNHNS, CDR2 SASEGT. V was clipped by 8 bases and J by 2 bases, with 16 bases between them. The CDR3 covers 14 residues. What was sequenced was PBMCs. This chain uses TRBV6-1 with TRBJ2-7, with a possible D match to TRBD1 (5 bases). This TCR was recovered from a female donor in good health and CMV-seronegative. CDR3 sequence (DNA): TGTGCCAGCGAAACGACAGAGACCGCCTACGAGCAGTACTTC. Its translation is CASETTETAYEQYF.